The entry below gives a single TCR beta chain sequence along with its context. The specificity of this receptor is unknown. Base quality data are lacking; no much larger clone is found one base away. The library was prepared using the immunoSEQ multiplex PCR assay. For the multiplex PCR, a mixture combining 60 forward primers for TCR Vbeta segments and 13 reverse primers for TCR Jbeta segments was used. The CDR3 region of rearranged TCR beta genes was amplified from genomic DNA by a multiplex PCR assay. The amplified TCR beta libraries were sequenced on the Illumina HiSeq System as 87-base-pair reads. Turning to the authors' computational methods: A later analysis tallied tens of millions of unique TCR beta chains across the 700 or so repertoires, and approximately 9.9 million of those chains were shared by two or more donors. A nearest-neighbor algorithm error-corrected the raw reads and collapsed the reads into unique sequences, merging closely related sequences to remove PCR and sequencing errors. V, D and J gene segments were assigned by aligning CDR3 sequences to IMGT reference sequences. For a sequence to be retained, a match of at least six nucleotides was required to both a V gene segment and a J gene segment. Rearrangements were called productive when the CDR3 lacked stop codons and stayed in frame with V and J; all others were non-productive. Following IMGT convention, CDR3 was defined as the stretch from the second conserved V-encoded cysteine to the conserved J-encoded phenylalanine. The earlier analysis of some 580 of the donors excluded any sequence lacking an unambiguous match to a single V gene segment. An earlier analysis of a few hundred of the donors called V segments functional above 56.7% productive rearrangements and segregating when the between-donor standard deviation exceeded 5%. To diagnose cytomegalovirus status from the catalog of TCR beta chain sequences, a statistical classification framework was built. A later analysis assigned V and J genes by comparing TCR nucleotide sequences with IMGT/GENE-DB human TR gene sequences. The TCRdist pipeline was used in a later analysis to assign CDR3 sequences and most-parsimonious VDJ recombination scenarios. A later analysis defined each TCR beta chain by its CDR3 amino acid sequence plus V-gene family, and excluded reads lacking a unique V-gene family. As a way to deal with suspected cross-contamination and a sequencing artifact, a later analysis dropped 500 to 700 nucleotide sequences that were highly shared and had low generation probability. A later analysis calculated a clonal expansion index for each public chain from normalized within-repertoire ranks of inferred template counts. Generation probabilities in a later analysis came from a VDJ recombination model fitted to out-of-frame rearrangements, and those results were checked against IGoR. In a later analysis, TCR-TCR, TCR-HLA and TCR-CMV co-occurrence was scored with hypergeometric tests, and a repertoire-size bias correction was applied to TCR pairs. False discovery rates were estimated in a later analysis by permuting HLA or CMV assignments 20 times. A later analysis grouped co-occurring TCRs with DBSCAN, adding TCRdist sequence similarity when clustering within HLA-allele-positive subsets. Repertoires with fewer than 30,000 or more than 120,000 public chains, plus five repertoires with anomalous nucleotide sharing, were excluded from co-occurrence clustering. TCRdb holds this immuneACCESS table with in-frame rearrangements only. Some clones are missing; in checked studies, unresolved V genes explain under half, and the rest has no known cause. V, J and clone size are those of that table, while D and trimming were read from the DNA. Within this sample are about 130,000 clones, with 78% of them counted one time only. Of the sample, approximately 1.6% falls within the top ten clones.

The sample belongs to a study of cytomegalovirus exposure and HLA in healthy donors (dated by TCRdb to the late 2010s). Background on the whole study: An earlier analysis of a few hundred of the donors reported over 250 Gb of sequence data and 117 million unique TCR beta sequences obtained from roughly 170 million T cells. Approximately 300 gigabases of sequencing data and 91 million or so unique TCR sequences made up an early release that covered approximately 700 HLA-typed donors. Of the roughly 410 genotyped donors, 70% to 90% were placed in the genetic ancestry cluster associated with self-reported Caucasian donors. The study aimed to test whether signatures of past pathogen exposure could be identified by cataloging public T cell receptors. The study profiled the T cell repertoires of some 610 subjects by immunosequencing and related them to cytomegalovirus serostatus. Along with the approximately 650-subject first cohort, a separate validation cohort of over a hundred different subjects was used. The study combined high-throughput TCR immunosequencing, statistical association of individual TCRs with disease status, and machine learning to predict cytomegalovirus infection status. To study patterns of TCR occurrence, a later analysis re-analyzed previously published TCR beta repertoires from 666 donors and added high-resolution HLA genotyping. The later analysis used no new phenotypic data to find candidate immune exposures, relying instead on TCR beta sequences and their occurrence across donors. In an earlier analysis of roughly 580 of the donors, high-throughput TCR beta sequencing was used to judge whether each TCR beta V gene segment behaved as functional or pseudogenic. Alongside the repertoire data, information on donor age, sex, ethnicity and CMV serostatus was compiled. In a later genetic analysis, genome-wide SNP genotypes for about three fifths of the roughly 670 donors were used, and that subset was treated as a discovery cohort. Every repertoire in the discovery cohort had been generated on one and the same sequencing platform. Both class I and class II loci were covered by HLA typing, at four-digit resolution. The number of typed donors differed by locus: roughly 629-640 for A, B, C, DRB1 and DQB1; some 500 for DQA1; fewer than 610 for DPA1; and roughly 490 for DPB1. Because of strong linkage in the cohort, five DR-DQ haplotypes were treated as single units for association and clustering. Across about 380 genotyped donors of the cohort, an average of about 240,000 unique TCR beta nucleotide sequences per donor were sequenced, and roughly 20% of those sequences were non-productive. The paper as a whole reports these results and caveats: The earlier analysis of about 600 of the donors excluded seventeen rarely observed V segments, including chromosome 9 orphons, because counts were too low. Immune exposure information for the cohort was limited to CMV serostatus. A later analysis reported that several top co-occurrence clusters appeared linked to parvovirus B19, influenza, CMV and Epstein-Barr virus. Only TCR beta chains were sequenced in this cohort, and the absence of alpha or paired-chain data limited detectable features. Across donors, most TCR sequences were observed very rarely, whereas some public TCRs were present in many individuals. Strong co-occurrence of HLA alleles, especially DR and DQ, made assigning TCR associations to individual alleles difficult. In vitro tests confirmed that a few of the cytomegalovirus-associated TCR beta chains recognize cytomegalovirus antigens. Broadly in line with IMGT annotations, most TCR beta V segments showed up in productive rearrangements about 87% or about 30% of the time in an earlier analysis of about 500 of the donors. Some IMGT-functional V segments, including TRBV6-2 and TRBV6-3, could not be told apart with the 87-base-pair reads, so those segments were excluded. Cytomegalovirus status was reported to be diagnosed by the classifier with high specificity and sensitivity in both the original and validation cohorts. Most CMV-associated TCR beta chains appeared to be HLA-restricted in a later analysis, and the HLA associations seemed to be driven largely by CMV exposure. Sequencing depth was assumed to be roughly uniform across donors in the presence/absence analyses, though that assumption may not hold. In a later genetic analysis, fewer N-insertions in productive TCRs were reported among donors in an Asian-associated ancestry cluster than the roughly 700-donor mean. In a later analysis, HLA-associated TCR beta chains were found to be more clonally expanded and to have lower generation probabilities than equally common non-associated chains. Linkage disequilibrium might explain the correlated functional status among segregating V segments, but an unknown experimental factor could not be excluded. In a later analysis, around 17,000 TCR beta sequences were associated with specific HLA alleles at a false discovery rate of 0.05. A cluster of highly shared sequence variants was judged likely to be a technical artifact of the sequencing pipeline. A further reported finding was that TCR beta sequences accurately predicted the HLA-A and HLA-B alleles for most subjects in the first cohort. HLA typing was unavailable for some donors at each locus, so association tests used only the typed subset. A later analysis found that TCR association rates varied across HLA loci, with DRB1 alleles showing the most associated TCRs and HLA-C alleles the fewest. An association between a missense DCLRE1C variant and V-gene and J-gene trimming of TCR beta chains was found in a later genetic analysis and replicated in an independent cohort. The study gave a list of 150 to 200 TCR beta chains associated with cytomegalovirus. The authors suggested that the approach could potentially be generalized to other disease states and immunological phenotypes.

The cohort comprised 710 or so healthy bone marrow donors. Cohort members were all nominally healthy when sampled, although unrecorded immune exposures were likely present. The donor was CMV seronegative and belonged to the group of 320 or so seronegative cohort members. A peripheral blood sample was collected from each donor, and TCR beta sequencing was performed on peripheral blood mononuclear cells. The Qiagen DNeasy Blood Extraction Kit was used to extract genomic DNA from the blood cell samples. The CDR3 runs 15 amino acids, cysteine and phenylalanine included. Of the read, only the CDR3 DNA is kept; its 45 bases are in frame from base 1. V is cut by 4 bases and J by 5 bases, and the space between the germline ends is 17 bases. The CDR1 and CDR2 encoded by the germline V gene (reference sequence) are SEHNR and FQNEAQ.

The sequence came from a female donor in good health and CMV-seronegative. Material: PBMCs. The rearrangement combines TRBV7-9 with TRBJ2-5; the D gene is possibly TRBD2, with 6 bases matching. The nucleotide sequence reads TGTGCCAGCAGCTCCCAGGGTACTGGAGGGGAGACCCAGTACTTC. This encodes CASSSQGTGGETQYF.